This TCR beta chain was retrieved from a study of PD-L1 blockade in urothelial cancer. Study details: Peripheral blood specimens exhibited a median yield of 141,255 T cells.

Sample time point: pretreatment peripheral blood. Assay used: immunoSEQ multiplex PCR; TCRdb lists only in-frame clones, some missing. Among tens of thousands of clones listed, around 90% were seen once. This sequence was found in a man between 60 and 75 years old with urothelial cancer. The sample here was PBMCs, taken around atezolizumab (anti-PD-L1) treatment.

CDR3: CASSLDSTGVEQYF. CDR3 DNA: TGCGCCAGCAGCTTGGATTCGACAGGGGTCGAGCAGTACTTC. The rearrangement joins TRBV5-1 to TRBJ2-7; 8 positions match TRBD1. CDR1 and CDR2 (germline): SGHRS, YFSETQ. The CDR3 length is 14 residues. After removal of 0 bases from V and 6 bases from J, the junction contained 5 bases not matched to a gene.